This T cell receptor beta chain was captured by sequencing in a study of T cell repertoires in cytomegalovirus infection. Study overall: Public TCR beta signature analysis indicated the presence of both CMV infection and matching HLA type. Study-level findings and limits: CMV carriers with the relevant HLA were identified by cumulative public TCR beta family frequency. Ex vivo responses were dominated by HLA-C-restricted CMV-specific TCR beta clonotypes.

Using its own MiXCR run on the reads, TCRdb lists one record per CDR3 protein. This sample has around 490,000 distinct CDR3 sequences; 26% occur once, and the top ten carry about 13%. Comments on this clonotype: The target antigen is unknown.

CDR3 length: 16 amino acids. The junction had 6 bases not matched to a gene; V was cut back by 0 bases and J by 4 bases. Germline values: CDR1 MNHEY, CDR2 SVGAGI. This receptor was obtained from a human donor in good health (CMV status not recorded). Some clones in this sample may be carry-over from other donors' samples. The chain uses TRBV6-5 and TRBJ2-5; 9 bases line up with TRBD1. Sequenced sample: PBMCs. The CDR3 region has the DNA TGTGCCAGCAGTTACTCGAACAGGGGGCAAGGAGAGACCCAGTACTTC. Protein: CASSYSNRGQGETQYF.